The table lists the clone carrying this T cell receptor (beta chain) with many counts. Its specificity is unknown. The sample originates from a study of beta chain features in type 1 diabetes. Whole-study results and caveats: Shorter TCRB CDR3s, moderately but significantly so, were found in Type 1 diabetes patients in all four CD4+ subsets.

The CDR3 has 12 residues. V lost 0 bases and J lost 5, with 4 bases in between. The germline CDR1 and CDR2 sequences are ENHRY and SYGVKD. Reverse transcription of all isolated RNA meant that expressed TCRB transcripts were sequenced. Data came from immunoSEQ multiplex PCR; TCRdb stores just in-frame clones and leaves some out. Of 130,000 to 150,000 clones detected, around an eighth appear once; the ten largest clones hold 1% to 1.5%. This chain uses TRBV10-3 with TRBJ2-5, with D unclear. What was sequenced was central memory CD4+ T cells from blood. The source is a man younger than 30 with type 1 diabetes. CDR3 protein: CAISESQETQYF. DNA of the CDR3: TGTGCCATCAGTGAGTCTCAGGAGACCCAGTACTTC.